These T cell receptor beta chains were read from a single sample in a study of cytomegalovirus exposure and HLA in healthy donors. Data came from immunoSEQ multiplex PCR; TCRdb stores just in-frame clones and leaves some out. The sample records 160,000 or so clones, around 77% being singletons. The sequenced sample consisted of PBMCs. The receptors come from a woman in her 30s in good health and CMV-seronegative. The CDR3 runs from the conserved cysteine through the conserved F or W. D genes are given only for firm matches. The size field is filled for only some rows; it gives once, few, many or a size class.

clone size: -
V gene: TRBV5-1
J gene: TRBJ2-5
D gene: TRBD1
CDR3 protein: CASSFYMDREKTQYF
CDR3 DNA: TGCGCCAGCAGCTTTTATATGGACAGGGAAAAGACCCAGTACTTC

clone size: -
V gene: TRBV5-4
J gene: TRBJ2-2
D gene: TRBD2
CDR3 protein: CASSSPSGGATGELFF
CDR3 DNA: TGTGCCAGCAGCTCCCCTAGCGGGGGGGCGACCGGGGAGCTGTTTTTT

clone size: -
V gene: TRBV2
J gene: TRBJ1-2
D gene: TRBD1
CDR3 protein: CASKTGSYGYTF
CDR3 DNA: TGTGCCAGCAAGACAGGGAGCTATGGCTACACCTTC

clone size: few
V gene: TRBV10-3
J gene: TRBJ1-4
D gene: TRBD1
CDR3 protein: CAISESAGGNEKLFF
CDR3 DNA: TGTGCCATCAGTGAGAGCGCAGGGGGGAATGAAAAACTGTTTTTT

clone size: -
V gene: TRBV6-5
J gene: TRBJ1-2
D gene: TRBD1
CDR3 protein: CASSYSGGGGYTF
CDR3 DNA: TGTGCCAGCAGTTACTCAGGGGGCGGTGGCTACACCTTC

clone size: -
V gene: TRBV29-1
J gene: TRBJ1-2
D gene: TRBD1
CDR3 protein: CSVDGTGLLDGYTF
CDR3 DNA: TGCAGCGTTGACGGGACAGGGTTGTTGGATGGCTACACCTTC

clone size: -
V gene: TRBV5-4
J gene: TRBJ1-2
D gene: TRBD1
CDR3 protein: CASSLRTGEGAYGYTF
CDR3 DNA: TGTGCCAGCAGCTTAAGGACAGGGGAGGGAGCCTATGGCTACACCTTC

clone size: -
V gene: TRBV11-2
J gene: TRBJ2-7
D gene: TRBD2
CDR3 protein: CASSLLPSGGGFAEQYF
CDR3 DNA: TGTGCCAGCAGCTTATTGCCTAGCGGGGGGGGTTTTGCTGAGCAGTACTTC

clone size: once
V gene: TRBV2
J gene: TRBJ1-5
D gene: TRBD1
CDR3 protein: CASSPKAGGLHQPQHF
CDR3 DNA: TGTGCCAGCAGTCCAAAGGCAGGGGGCCTTCATCAGCCCCAGCATTTT

clone size: -
V gene: TRBV5-1
J gene: TRBJ2-7
D gene: TRBD2
CDR3 protein: CASSESGGASYEQYF
CDR3 DNA: TGCGCCAGCAGCGAAAGCGGGGGGGCTTCCTACGAGCAGTACTTC

clone size: -
V gene: TRBV7-9
J gene: TRBJ1-2
D gene: -
CDR3 protein: CASSLGGGYTF
CDR3 DNA: TGTGCCAGCAGCTTAGGGGGCGGCTACACCTTC

clone size: -
V gene: TRBV6-5
J gene: TRBJ2-4
D gene: -
CDR3 protein: CASSLRGMVDIQYF
CDR3 DNA: TGTGCTAGCAGTTTACGGGGAATGGTGGACATTCAGTACTTC

clone size: few
V gene: TRBV9
J gene: TRBJ2-1
D gene: -
CDR3 protein: CASSVAVRNEQFF
CDR3 DNA: TGTGCCAGCAGCGTAGCTGTGCGAAATGAGCAGTTCTTC

clone size: once
V gene: TRBV11-2
J gene: TRBJ2-1
D gene: TRBD2
CDR3 protein: CASRQPGLASHEQFF
CDR3 DNA: TGTGCCAGCAGGCAACCGGGACTAGCGTCCCATGAGCAGTTCTTC

clone size: -
V gene: TRBV10-3
J gene: TRBJ1-5
D gene: -
CDR3 protein: CAISAQVGRQPQHF
CDR3 DNA: TGTGCCATCAGTGCCCAGGTGGGTCGGCAGCCCCAGCATTTT

clone size: -
V gene: TRBV5-5
J gene: TRBJ1-3
D gene: -
CDR3 protein: CASSFAGSSGNTIYF
CDR3 DNA: TGTGCCAGCAGCTTTGCAGGGTCCTCTGGAAACACCATATATTTT

clone size: -
V gene: TRBV7-7
J gene: TRBJ2-2
D gene: -
CDR3 protein: CASSPSAGTGELFF
CDR3 DNA: TGTGCTAGCAGCCCTTCAGCAGGCACCGGGGAGCTGTTTTTT

clone size: -
V gene: TRBV6-6
J gene: TRBJ2-7
D gene: -
CDR3 protein: CASRTPPYEQYF
CDR3 DNA: TGCGCCAGCCGAACACCTCCCTACGAGCAGTACTTC

clone size: -
V gene: TRBV10-3
J gene: TRBJ2-7
D gene: TRBD2
CDR3 protein: CATQPGGRDEQYF
CDR3 DNA: TGTGCCACCCAACCGGGGGGGAGGGACGAGCAGTACTTC

clone size: -
V gene: TRBV5-1
J gene: TRBJ2-3
D gene: TRBD2
CDR3 protein: CASSLLSGGSGDTQYF
CDR3 DNA: TGCGCCAGCAGCTTGTTAAGCGGGGGCTCCGGGGATACGCAGTATTTT

clone size: -
V gene: TRBV6-5
J gene: TRBJ1-4
D gene: TRBD1
CDR3 protein: CASSPTGWDEKLFF
CDR3 DNA: TGTGCCAGCAGTCCGACAGGGTGGGATGAAAAACTGTTTTTT

clone size: -
V gene: TRBV5-1
J gene: TRBJ2-1
D gene: TRBD1
CDR3 protein: CASSLGQGPVSEQFF
CDR3 DNA: TGCGCCAGCAGCTTGGGACAGGGGCCTGTAAGTGAGCAGTTCTTC

clone size: once
V gene: TRBV10-3
J gene: TRBJ1-1
D gene: TRBD1
CDR3 protein: CAVAGDRSTEAFF
CDR3 DNA: TGTGCCGTCGCCGGGGACAGATCTACTGAAGCTTTCTTT

clone size: -
V gene: TRBV29-1
J gene: TRBJ1-4
D gene: TRBD1
CDR3 protein: CSAQGAATNEKLFF
CDR3 DNA: TGCAGCGCACAGGGGGCGGCAACTAATGAAAAACTGTTTTTT

clone size: -
V gene: TRBV18
J gene: TRBJ2-7
D gene: -
CDR3 protein: CASSPLGSISTYEQYF
CDR3 DNA: TGTGCCAGCTCACCGCTGGGTAGCATTTCAACCTACGAGCAGTACTTC

clone size: few
V gene: TRBV7-8
J gene: TRBJ2-7
D gene: -
CDR3 protein: CASSLSGAYEQYF
CDR3 DNA: TGTGCCAGCAGCTTAAGTGGAGCCTACGAGCAGTACTTC

clone size: -
V gene: TRBV30
J gene: TRBJ1-6
D gene: TRBD1
CDR3 protein: CAWDRGNSPLHF
CDR3 DNA: TGTGCCTGGGACAGGGGGAATTCACCCCTCCACTTT

clone size: -
V gene: TRBV7-2
J gene: TRBJ1-6
D gene: -
CDR3 protein: CASSLAPRSPLHF
CDR3 DNA: TGTGCCAGCAGCTTAGCTCCCCGGTCACCCCTCCACTTT

clone size: -
V gene: TRBV7-9
J gene: TRBJ2-1
D gene: -
CDR3 protein: CASRTRGLDNEQFF
CDR3 DNA: TGTGCCAGCCGTACCCGAGGCCTCGACAATGAGCAGTTCTTC

clone size: -
V gene: TRBV5-1
J gene: TRBJ2-5
D gene: -
CDR3 protein: CASSLAGGEETQYF
CDR3 DNA: TGCGCCAGCAGCTTGGCTGGGGGCGAGGAGACCCAGTACTTC

clone size: -
V gene: TRBV9
J gene: TRBJ2-1
D gene: -
CDR3 protein: CASSVQGNSYNEQFF
CDR3 DNA: TGTGCCAGCAGCGTGCAGGGAAACTCCTACAATGAGCAGTTCTTC

clone size: -
V gene: TRBV11-2
J gene: TRBJ2-7
D gene: -
CDR3 protein: CASSPSTGSYEQYF
CDR3 DNA: TGTGCCAGCAGCCCTTCGACAGGTTCCTACGAGCAGTACTTC

clone size: -
V gene: TRBV5-1
J gene: TRBJ1-1
D gene: -
CDR3 protein: CASSSQLNTEAFF
CDR3 DNA: TGCGCCAGCAGCTCACAGCTGAACACTGAAGCTTTCTTT

clone size: -
V gene: TRBV5-4
J gene: TRBJ2-7
D gene: -
CDR3 protein: CASSPTAGRYEQYF
CDR3 DNA: TGTGCCAGCAGCCCCACGGCGGGGAGGTACGAGCAGTACTTC

clone size: -
V gene: TRBV7-9
J gene: TRBJ2-5
D gene: TRBD1
CDR3 protein: CASSFGGQGQEQYF
CDR3 DNA: TGTGCCAGCAGCTTTGGGGGACAGGGTCAAGAGCAGTACTTC

clone size: -
V gene: TRBV6-4
J gene: TRBJ2-2
D gene: -
CDR3 protein: CASSEAVWAGELFF
CDR3 DNA: TGTGCCAGCAGTGAGGCGGTTTGGGCCGGGGAGCTGTTTTTT

clone size: few
V gene: TRBV7-2
J gene: TRBJ1-2
D gene: TRBD1
CDR3 protein: CASSPSGGQGNYGYTF
CDR3 DNA: TGTGCCAGCAGCCCTAGTGGAGGACAGGGGAACTATGGCTACACCTTC

clone size: once
V gene: TRBV27
J gene: TRBJ2-1
D gene: -
CDR3 protein: CASSFKGYPIHEQFF
CDR3 DNA: TGTGCCAGCAGTTTCAAGGGGTATCCCATCCATGAGCAGTTCTTC

clone size: once
V gene: TRBV2
J gene: TRBJ1-1
D gene: -
CDR3 protein: CASSVDPAGEAFF
CDR3 DNA: TGTGCCAGCAGTGTGGACCCTGCGGGTGAAGCTTTCTTT

clone size: once
V gene: TRBV6-6
J gene: TRBJ1-5
D gene: -
CDR3 protein: CASSYSSGNQPQHF
CDR3 DNA: TGTGCCAGCAGTTACTCGTCAGGCAATCAGCCCCAGCATTTT

clone size: -
V gene: TRBV7-9
J gene: TRBJ1-1
D gene: TRBD1
CDR3 protein: CASSWTGDTEAFF
CDR3 DNA: TGTGCCAGCAGCTGGACAGGTGACACTGAAGCTTTCTTT

clone size: -
V gene: TRBV7-2
J gene: TRBJ2-1
D gene: TRBD1
CDR3 protein: CASSAQGVTGNEQFF
CDR3 DNA: TGTGCCAGCAGCGCCCAGGGGGTAACAGGGAATGAGCAGTTCTTC

clone size: -
V gene: TRBV7-2
J gene: TRBJ1-3
D gene: TRBD1
CDR3 protein: CASSFGTGSGNTIYF
CDR3 DNA: TGTGCCAGCAGTTTCGGGACAGGCTCTGGAAACACCATATATTTT

clone size: -
V gene: TRBV7-8
J gene: TRBJ1-1
D gene: TRBD1
CDR3 protein: CASSRTGGTEAFF
CDR3 DNA: TGTGCCAGCAGCCGGACAGGGGGCACTGAAGCTTTCTTT

clone size: -
V gene: TRBV7-9
J gene: TRBJ1-5
D gene: -
CDR3 protein: CASSFGLSSNQPQHF
CDR3 DNA: TGTGCCAGCAGCTTTGGCTTATCTAGCAATCAGCCCCAGCATTTT

clone size: -
V gene: TRBV18
J gene: TRBJ2-3
D gene: TRBD1
CDR3 protein: CASSPPGTGAADTQYF
CDR3 DNA: TGTGCCAGCTCACCACCCGGGACAGGGGCCGCAGATACGCAGTATTTT

clone size: -
V gene: TRBV2
J gene: TRBJ2-1
D gene: -
CDR3 protein: CASSRMGQTSYNEQFF
CDR3 DNA: TGTGCCAGCAGCCGGATGGGGCAGACCTCCTACAATGAGCAGTTCTTC

clone size: -
V gene: TRBV11-2
J gene: TRBJ1-1
D gene: -
CDR3 protein: CASSLNPWGRQDPNTEAFF
CDR3 DNA: TGTGCCAGCAGCTTAAATCCCTGGGGGCGACAGGACCCGAACACTGAAGCTTTCTTT

clone size: few
V gene: TRBV30
J gene: TRBJ2-1
D gene: TRBD2
CDR3 protein: CAWSVGSGGASWQFF
CDR3 DNA: TGTGCCTGGAGTGTGGGTAGCGGGGGGGCCTCGTGGCAGTTCTTC

clone size: -
V gene: TRBV6-1
J gene: TRBJ1-2
D gene: -
CDR3 protein: CASTTRYGSYGYTF
CDR3 DNA: TGTGCCAGCACCACGAGGTATGGGTCCTATGGCTACACCTTC

clone size: -
V gene: TRBV6-6
J gene: TRBJ1-2
D gene: -
CDR3 protein: CASSSGRSRGYTF
CDR3 DNA: TGTGCCAGCAGCTCCGGCCGGAGTCGAGGCTACACCTTC

clone size: -
V gene: TRBV7-8
J gene: TRBJ2-2
D gene: -
CDR3 protein: CASSFSNGVTGELFF
CDR3 DNA: TGTGCCAGCAGTTTTAGTAACGGGGTCACCGGGGAGCTGTTTTTT

clone size: -
V gene: TRBV20-1
J gene: TRBJ1-1
D gene: -
CDR3 protein: CSARNSEAFF
CDR3 DNA: TGCAGTGCTAGGAACTCTGAAGCTTTCTTT

clone size: -
V gene: TRBV5-1
J gene: TRBJ2-2
D gene: -
CDR3 protein: CASSSSSGSTGELFF
CDR3 DNA: TGCGCCAGCAGCTCAAGTTCAGGGTCCACCGGGGAGCTGTTTTTT

clone size: -
V gene: TRBV29-1
J gene: TRBJ1-1
D gene: TRBD1
CDR3 protein: CSVSCWDRANTEAFF
CDR3 DNA: TGCAGCGTTAGTTGTTGGGACAGGGCCAACACTGAAGCTTTCTTT

clone size: few
V gene: TRBV5-4
J gene: TRBJ2-5
D gene: -
CDR3 protein: CASRPGKGGRGETQYF
CDR3 DNA: TGTGCCAGCAGGCCCGGAAAGGGAGGCCGGGGAGAGACCCAGTACTTC

clone size: -
V gene: TRBV5-1
J gene: TRBJ2-5
D gene: -
CDR3 protein: CASSDGQLETQYF
CDR3 DNA: TGCGCCAGCAGCGACGGACAGTTGGAGACCCAGTACTTC

clone size: -
V gene: TRBV4-1
J gene: TRBJ1-4
D gene: TRBD1
CDR3 protein: CASSQVGTGGEKLFF
CDR3 DNA: TGCGCCAGCAGCCAAGTCGGGACAGGGGGTGAAAAACTGTTTTTT

clone size: once
V gene: TRBV27
J gene: TRBJ2-5
D gene: TRBD2
CDR3 protein: CASSPQGLAGRGTQYF
CDR3 DNA: TGTGCCAGCAGTCCACAAGGACTAGCGGGCCGAGGGACCCAGTACTTC

clone size: -
V gene: TRBV12-5
J gene: TRBJ1-4
D gene: -
CDR3 protein: CASGQRPEKLFF
CDR3 DNA: TGTGCTAGTGGCCAGCGGCCAGAAAAACTGTTTTTT